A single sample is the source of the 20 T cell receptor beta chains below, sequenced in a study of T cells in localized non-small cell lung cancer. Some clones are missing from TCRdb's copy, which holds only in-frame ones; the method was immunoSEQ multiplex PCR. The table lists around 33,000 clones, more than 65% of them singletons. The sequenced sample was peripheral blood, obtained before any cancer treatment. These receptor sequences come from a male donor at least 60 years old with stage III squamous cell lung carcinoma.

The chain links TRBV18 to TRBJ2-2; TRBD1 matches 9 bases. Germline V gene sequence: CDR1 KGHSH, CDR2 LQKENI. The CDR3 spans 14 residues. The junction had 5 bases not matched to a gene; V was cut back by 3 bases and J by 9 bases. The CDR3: CASSPGTGPRELFF. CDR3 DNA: TGTGCCAGCTCACCCGGGACAGGGCCCCGGGAGCTGTTTTTT.

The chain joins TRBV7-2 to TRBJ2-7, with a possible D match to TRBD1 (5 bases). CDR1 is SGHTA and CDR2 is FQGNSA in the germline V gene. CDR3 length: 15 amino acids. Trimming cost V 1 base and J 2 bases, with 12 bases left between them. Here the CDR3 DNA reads TGTGCCAGCAGCTTAGTTTGGGGCGGTACCTACGAGCAGTACTTC. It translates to CASSLVWGGTYEQYF.

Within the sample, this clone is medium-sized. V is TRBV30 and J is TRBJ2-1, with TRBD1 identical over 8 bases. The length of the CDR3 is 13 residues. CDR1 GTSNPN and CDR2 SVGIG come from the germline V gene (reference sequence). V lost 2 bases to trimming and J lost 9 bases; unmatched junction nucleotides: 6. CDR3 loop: CAWSMTDRVEQFF. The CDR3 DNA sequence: TGTGCCTGGAGTATGACGGACAGGGTTGAGCAGTTCTTC. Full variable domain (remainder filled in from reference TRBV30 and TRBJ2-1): SQTIHQWPATLVQPVGSPLSLECTVEGTSNPNLYWYRQAAGRGLQLLFYSVGIGQISSEVPQNLSASRPQDRQFILSSKKLLLSDSGFYLCAWSMTDRVEQFFGPGTRLTVL.

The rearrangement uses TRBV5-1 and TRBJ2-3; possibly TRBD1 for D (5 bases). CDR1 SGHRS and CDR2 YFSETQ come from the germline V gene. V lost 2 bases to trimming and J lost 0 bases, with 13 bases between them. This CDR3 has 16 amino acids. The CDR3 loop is CASSFGQGLSTDTQYF. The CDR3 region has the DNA TGCGCCAGCAGCTTTGGGCAGGGTCTCAGCACAGATACGCAGTATTTT.

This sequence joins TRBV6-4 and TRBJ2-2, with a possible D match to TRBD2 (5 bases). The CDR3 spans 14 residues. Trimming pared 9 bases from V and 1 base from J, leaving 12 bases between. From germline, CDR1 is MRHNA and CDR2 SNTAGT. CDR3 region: CASSVEVNTGELFF. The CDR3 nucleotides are TGTGCCAGTAGCGTGGAAGTGAACACCGGGGAGCTGTTTTTT.

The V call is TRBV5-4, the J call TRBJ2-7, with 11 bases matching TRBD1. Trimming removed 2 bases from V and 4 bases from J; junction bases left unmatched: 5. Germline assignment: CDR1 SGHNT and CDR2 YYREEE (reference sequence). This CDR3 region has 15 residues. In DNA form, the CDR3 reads TGTGCCAGCAGCTTCCGGGACAGGGGGACTTACGAGCAGTACTTC. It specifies CASSFRDRGTYEQYF.

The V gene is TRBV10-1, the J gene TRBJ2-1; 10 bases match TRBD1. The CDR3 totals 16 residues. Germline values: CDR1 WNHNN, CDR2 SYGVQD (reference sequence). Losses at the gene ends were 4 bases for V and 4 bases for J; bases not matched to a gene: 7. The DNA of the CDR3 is TGCGCCAGCAGTGCCTCCGGGACAGGGGAATACAATGAGCAGTTCTTC. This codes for CASSASGTGEYNEQFF.

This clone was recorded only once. The CDR3 sequence is CASSYSRGQGGDTQYF. The CDR3 bases are TGTGCCAGCAGTTACTCGAGAGGACAGGGAGGAGATACGCAGTATTTT. The chain combines TRBV6-6 with TRBJ2-3; TRBD1 aligns across 8 bases. Germline CDR1 reads MNHNY; CDR2 reads SVGAGI (reference sequence). V lost 0 bases to trimming and J lost 5 bases; unmatched junction nucleotides: 7. CDR3 size: 16 residues.

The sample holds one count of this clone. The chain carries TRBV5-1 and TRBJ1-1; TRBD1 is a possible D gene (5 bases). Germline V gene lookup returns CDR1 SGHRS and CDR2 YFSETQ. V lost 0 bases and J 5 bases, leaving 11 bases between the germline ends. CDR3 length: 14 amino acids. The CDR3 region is CASSLEQGSTEAFF. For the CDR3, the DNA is TGCGCCAGCAGCTTGGAGCAGGGTTCAACTGAAGCTTTCTTT.

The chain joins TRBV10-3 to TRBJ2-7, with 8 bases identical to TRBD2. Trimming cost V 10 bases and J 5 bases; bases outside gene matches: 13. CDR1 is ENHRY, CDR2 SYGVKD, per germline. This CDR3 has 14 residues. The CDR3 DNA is TGTGCCACCCCGGTCGTAGACGGGGGGGACGAGCAGTACTTC. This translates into CATPVVDGGDEQYF.

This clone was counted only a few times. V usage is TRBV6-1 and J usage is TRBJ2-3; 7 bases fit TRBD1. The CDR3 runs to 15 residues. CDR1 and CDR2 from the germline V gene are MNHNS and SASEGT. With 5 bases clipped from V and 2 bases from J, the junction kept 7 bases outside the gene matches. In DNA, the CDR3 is TGTGCCAGCAGTAACAGGGGCGGGTCCACAGATACGCAGTATTTT. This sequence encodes CASSNRGGSTDTQYF.

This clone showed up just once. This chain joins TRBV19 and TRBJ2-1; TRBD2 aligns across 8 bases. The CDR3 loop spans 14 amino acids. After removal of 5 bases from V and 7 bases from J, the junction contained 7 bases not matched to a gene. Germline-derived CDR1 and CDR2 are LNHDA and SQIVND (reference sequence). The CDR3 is CASSSSLAANEQFF. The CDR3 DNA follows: TGTGCCAGTAGTTCATCACTAGCGGCAAATGAGCAGTTCTTC.

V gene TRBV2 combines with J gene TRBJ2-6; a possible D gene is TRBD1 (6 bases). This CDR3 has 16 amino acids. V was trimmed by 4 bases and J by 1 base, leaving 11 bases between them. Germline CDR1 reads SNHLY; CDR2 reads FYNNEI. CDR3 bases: TGTGCCAGCAGTGCCCAGGGGATGTCTGGGGCCAACGTCCTGACTTTC. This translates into CASSAQGMSGANVLTF.

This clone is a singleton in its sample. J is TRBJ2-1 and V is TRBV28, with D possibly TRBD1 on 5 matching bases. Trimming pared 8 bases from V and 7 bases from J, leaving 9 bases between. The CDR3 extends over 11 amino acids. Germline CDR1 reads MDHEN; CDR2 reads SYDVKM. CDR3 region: CASFQGNEQFF. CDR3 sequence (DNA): TGTGCCAGCTTTCAGGGTAATGAGCAGTTCTTC.

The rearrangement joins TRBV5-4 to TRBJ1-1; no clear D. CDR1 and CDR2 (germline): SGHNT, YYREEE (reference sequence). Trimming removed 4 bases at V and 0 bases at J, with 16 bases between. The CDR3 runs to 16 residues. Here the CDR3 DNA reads TGTGCCAGCAGCCAACATCGGCGCAGCATGAACACTGAAGCTTTCTTT. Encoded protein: CASSQHRRSMNTEAFF.

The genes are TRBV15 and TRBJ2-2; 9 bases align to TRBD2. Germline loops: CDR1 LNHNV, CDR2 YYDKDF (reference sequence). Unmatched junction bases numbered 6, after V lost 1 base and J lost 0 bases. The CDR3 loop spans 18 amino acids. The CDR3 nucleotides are TGTGCCACCAGCAGAGCCTTTAGCGGGGGACCGAACACCGGGGAGCTGTTTTTT. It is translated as CATSRAFSGGPNTGELFF.

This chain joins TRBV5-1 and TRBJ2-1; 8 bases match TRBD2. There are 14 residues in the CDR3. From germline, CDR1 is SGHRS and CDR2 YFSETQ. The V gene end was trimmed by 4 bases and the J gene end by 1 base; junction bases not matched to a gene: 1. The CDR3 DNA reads TGCGCCAGCAGCGGGACTAGTTCCTACAATGAGCAGTTCTTC. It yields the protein CASSGTSSYNEQFF.

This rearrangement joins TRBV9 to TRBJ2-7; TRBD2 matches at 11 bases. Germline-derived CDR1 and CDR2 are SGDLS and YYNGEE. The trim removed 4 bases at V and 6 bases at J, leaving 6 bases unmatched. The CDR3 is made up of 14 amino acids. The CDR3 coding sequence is TGTGCCAGCAGCACCGGGACTAGCGGCGCCGAGCAGTACTTC. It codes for CASSTGTSGAEQYF.

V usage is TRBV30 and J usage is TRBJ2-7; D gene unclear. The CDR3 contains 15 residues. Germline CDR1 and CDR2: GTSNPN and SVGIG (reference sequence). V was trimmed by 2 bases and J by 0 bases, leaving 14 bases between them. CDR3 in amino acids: CAWSSDPRSSYEQYF. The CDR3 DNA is TGTGCCTGGAGTTCGGACCCAAGGAGCTCCTACGAGCAGTACTTC.

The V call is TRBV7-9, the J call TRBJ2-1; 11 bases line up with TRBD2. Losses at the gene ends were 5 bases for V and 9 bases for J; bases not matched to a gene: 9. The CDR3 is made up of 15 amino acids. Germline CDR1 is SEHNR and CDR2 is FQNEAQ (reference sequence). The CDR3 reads CASSLLAGEVGEQFF. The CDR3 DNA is TGTGCCAGCAGCCTACTAGCGGGAGAGGTGGGTGAGCAGTTCTTC.